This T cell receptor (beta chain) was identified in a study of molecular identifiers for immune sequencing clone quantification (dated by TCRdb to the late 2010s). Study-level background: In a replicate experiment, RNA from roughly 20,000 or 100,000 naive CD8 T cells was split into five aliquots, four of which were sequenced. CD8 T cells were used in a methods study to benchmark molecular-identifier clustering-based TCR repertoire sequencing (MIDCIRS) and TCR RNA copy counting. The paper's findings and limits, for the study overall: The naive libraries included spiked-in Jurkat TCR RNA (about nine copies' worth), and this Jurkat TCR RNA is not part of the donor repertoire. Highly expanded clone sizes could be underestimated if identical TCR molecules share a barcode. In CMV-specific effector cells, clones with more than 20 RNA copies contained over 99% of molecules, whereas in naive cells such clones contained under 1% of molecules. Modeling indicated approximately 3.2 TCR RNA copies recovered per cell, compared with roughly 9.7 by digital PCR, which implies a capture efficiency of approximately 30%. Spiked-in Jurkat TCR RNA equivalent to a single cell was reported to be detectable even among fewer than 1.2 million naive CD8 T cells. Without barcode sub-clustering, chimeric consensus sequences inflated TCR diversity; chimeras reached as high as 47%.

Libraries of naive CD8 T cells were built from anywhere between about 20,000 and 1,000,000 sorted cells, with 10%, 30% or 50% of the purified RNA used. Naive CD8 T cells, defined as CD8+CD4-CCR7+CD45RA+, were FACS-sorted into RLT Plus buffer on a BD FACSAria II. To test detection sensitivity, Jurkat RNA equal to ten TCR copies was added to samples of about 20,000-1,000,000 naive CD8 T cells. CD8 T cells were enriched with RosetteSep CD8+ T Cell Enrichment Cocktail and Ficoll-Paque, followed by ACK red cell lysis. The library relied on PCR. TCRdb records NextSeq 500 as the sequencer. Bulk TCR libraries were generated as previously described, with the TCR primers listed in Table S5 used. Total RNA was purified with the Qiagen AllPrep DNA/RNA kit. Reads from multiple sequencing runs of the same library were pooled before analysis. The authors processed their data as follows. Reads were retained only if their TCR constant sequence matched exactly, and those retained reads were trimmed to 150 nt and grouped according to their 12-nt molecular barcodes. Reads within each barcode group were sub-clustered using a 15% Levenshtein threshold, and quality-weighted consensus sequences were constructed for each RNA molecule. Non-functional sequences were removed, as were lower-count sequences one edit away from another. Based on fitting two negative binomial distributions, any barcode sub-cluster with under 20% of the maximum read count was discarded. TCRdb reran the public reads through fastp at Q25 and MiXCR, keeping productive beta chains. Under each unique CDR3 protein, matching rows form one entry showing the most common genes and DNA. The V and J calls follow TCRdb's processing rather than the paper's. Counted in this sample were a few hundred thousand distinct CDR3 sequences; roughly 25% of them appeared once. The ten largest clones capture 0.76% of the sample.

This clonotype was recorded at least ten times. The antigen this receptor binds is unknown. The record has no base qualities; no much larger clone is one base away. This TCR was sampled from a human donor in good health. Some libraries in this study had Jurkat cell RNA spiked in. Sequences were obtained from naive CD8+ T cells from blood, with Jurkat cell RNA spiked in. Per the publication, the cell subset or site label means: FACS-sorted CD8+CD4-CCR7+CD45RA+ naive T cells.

The bases read TGTGCCAGCAGCTTAACGAGCGGGGGCCCGAACACCGGGGAGCTGTTTTTT. This codes for CASSLTSGGPNTGELFF. The sequence links TRBV13 to TRBJ2-2, and 8 bases in between align with TRBD2. From the germline V gene (reference sequence), CDR1 is PRHDT and CDR2 is FYEKMQ. Germline trimming: 2 bases from V, 0 bases from J; junction bases outside gene matches: 5. The CDR3 has 17 amino acids, counting the end cysteine and phenylalanine. CDR3 DNA is the only sequence kept; it has 51 bases, read in frame from the first base.